These T cell receptor beta chains were read from a single sample in a study of blood T cell repertoires in COVID-19. Clones were sequenced by immunoSEQ multiplex PCR, and TCRdb holds only the in-frame ones, with some missing. The sample has 200,000 to 250,000 clones, 70% to 90% seen once. Material: peripheral blood. The receptors were gathered from a middle-aged woman who had recovered from COVID-19. The CDR3 runs from the conserved cysteine through the conserved F or W. D genes are given only for firm matches. Only some rows state a clone size, as once, few, many or a class for expanded clones.

length	D	size	V	J	DNA	CDR3
17	.	.	TRBV24-1	TRBJ2-1	TGTGCCACCAGTTTCGGAGGCGGGCTAGCGTTCCACAATGAGCAGTTCTTC	CATSFGGGLAFHNEQFF
14	TRBD1	once	TRBV4-1	TRBJ1-2	TGCGCCAGCAGCCAAACAGGGGAATTAGCTGGCTACACCTTC	CASSQTGELAGYTF
15	.	.	TRBV7-9	TRBJ1-4	TGTGCCAGCAGCTTAGACACAGGGAGTTCAGAAAAACTGTTTTTT	CASSLDTGSSEKLFF
14	TRBD1	.	TRBV5-6	TRBJ2-7	TGTGCCAGCAGACCCGACAGGGGAGACTACGAGCAGTACTTC	CASRPDRGDYEQYF
13	.	.	TRBV14	TRBJ2-3	TGTGCCAGCAGCCAAGCAGGTTCTATCAGGCAGTATTTT	CASSQAGSIRQYF
14	.	.	TRBV6-5	TRBJ2-1	TGTGCCAGCAGTTACCGAGACAGGTACAATGAGCAGTTCTTC	CASSYRDRYNEQFF
14	.	.	TRBV29-1	TRBJ2-7	TGCAGCGTTGCGAAGGACGGGGGTAGTACCGAGCAGTACTTC	CSVAKDGGSTEQYF
14	TRBD1	.	TRBV6-5	TRBJ1-2	TGTGCCAGCACCAGGACAGGGGGGAACTATGGCTACACCTTC	CASTRTGGNYGYTF
14	.	.	TRBV2	TRBJ1-5	TGTGCCAGCAGTGACAAGCTTTCGAATCAGCCCCAGCATTTT	CASSDKLSNQPQHF
16	TRBD1	.	TRBV7-8	TRBJ2-7	TGTGCCAGCAGTTCCGAAGGACAGGTTGGGGTTTACGAGCAGTACTTC	CASSSEGQVGVYEQYF
14	TRBD2	.	TRBV6-2/TRBV6-3	TRBJ2-2	TGTGCCAGCAGTTGGGGGAGGGACACCGGGGAGCTGTTTTTT	CASSWGRDTGELFF
14	.	.	TRBV7-2	TRBJ2-5	TGTGCCAGCAGCTTAGGGACTTTGATTGAGACCCAGTACTTC	CASSLGTLIETQYF
15	TRBD1	.	TRBV5-6	TRBJ2-3	TGTGCCAGCAGCCTCCGACAGGGAAGAACAGATACGCAGTATTTT	CASSLRQGRTDTQYF
13	.	.	TRBV18	TRBJ2-7	TGTGCCAGCTCCCCGACAGTGTCCTACGAGCAGTACTTC	CASSPTVSYEQYF
12	TRBD1	.	TRBV29-1	TRBJ1-1	TGCAGCGTGGGACAGGGAGGAACTGAAGCTTTCTTT	CSVGQGGTEAFF
15	.	.	TRBV7-2	TRBJ2-5	TGTGCCAGCAGTCCTGACGGACACCACCAAGAGACCCAGTACTTC	CASSPDGHHQETQYF
14	TRBD1	.	TRBV30	TRBJ2-3	TGTGCCGGGGGACAGGGGGTTAGCACAGATACGCAGTATTTT	CAGGQGVSTDTQYF
12	.	.	TRBV5-1	TRBJ1-2	TGCGCCAGCAGCTTGGATACAAATGGCTACACCTTC	CASSLDTNGYTF
16	.	once	TRBV4-2	TRBJ1-6	TGTGCCAGCAGCCCGCATGACCAGGGTTTTCGGTCACCCCTCCACTTT	CASSPHDQGFRSPLHF
17	TRBD2	once	TRBV19	TRBJ2-5	TGTGCCAGTAGTATGACTAGCGGGATGATGTACCAAGAGACCCAGTACTTC	CASSMTSGMMYQETQYF
15	TRBD1	.	TRBV11-3	TRBJ2-7	TGTGCCAGCAGCTTAGGACTGGACAGGGGAAACGAGCAGTACTTC	CASSLGLDRGNEQYF
13	TRBD1	.	TRBV5-1	TRBJ2-5	TGCGCCAGCAGACCTGGGACAGAGGAGACCCAGTACTTC	CASRPGTEETQYF
15	TRBD1	.	TRBV5-1	TRBJ2-3	TGCGCCAGCAGCAAAGGACAGGGAGACACAGATACGCAGTATTTT	CASSKGQGDTDTQYF
15	TRBD2	.	TRBV7-2	TRBJ2-2	TGTGCCAGCAGCCCAACTAGCGGGAGCACCGGGGAGCTGTTTTTT	CASSPTSGSTGELFF
14	TRBD1	.	TRBV27	TRBJ2-5	TGTGCCAGCAGTCCAAGGGACAGGGCTGAGACCCAGTACTTC	CASSPRDRAETQYF
14	.	.	TRBV21-1	TRBJ2-7	TGTGCCAGCAGCCCCCGACAGGGTCGGAACGAGCAGTACTTC	CASSPRQGRNEQYF
15	TRBD1	.	TRBV2	TRBJ2-4	TGTGCCAGCATTCGGGACAGGGGTGCCAAAAACATTCAGTACTTC	CASIRDRGAKNIQYF
14	TRBD2	.	TRBV5-4	TRBJ2-1	TGTGCCAGCAGCTGGAGCGGGACTAACAATGAGCAGTTCTTC	CASSWSGTNNEQFF
14	TRBD1	once	TRBV7-9	TRBJ1-3	TGTGCCAGCAGCTCACAGGGGAGAGGAAACACCATATATTTT	CASSSQGRGNTIYF
11	.	.	TRBV6-5	TRBJ2-3	TGTGCCAGCACGTTCACAGATACGCAGTATTTT	CASTFTDTQYF
12	.	.	TRBV7-9	TRBJ1-2	TGTGCCAGCAGCCCCACAGGGTTTGGCTACACCTTC	CASSPTGFGYTF
18	.	.	TRBV5-6	TRBJ1-1	TGTGCCAGCAGCTGGGGAGCAAGGTTAAGAGGGCAGAACACTGAAGCTTTCTTT	CASSWGARLRGQNTEAFF
13	.	.	TRBV15	TRBJ1-4	TGTGCCACCAGCAGAAACACACAGGAAAAACTGTTTTTT	CATSRNTQEKLFF
16	.	.	TRBV2	TRBJ2-7	TGTGCCAGCAGTAACCCGGTCGTGGGGAGCTCCTACGAGCAGTACTTC	CASSNPVVGSSYEQYF
13	TRBD1	.	TRBV24-1	TRBJ1-4	TGTGCCATTGGGACAGGGCATAATGAAAAACTGTTTTTT	CAIGTGHNEKLFF
15	.	.	TRBV15	TRBJ2-5	TGTGCCACCAGTACCTGGGGAAGCGGAGAAGAGACCCAGTACTTC	CATSTWGSGEETQYF
15	.	few	TRBV4-1	TRBJ2-7	TGCGCCAGCAGCCAAGACGCGGGGGCTGATCGGGAGCAGTACTTC	CASSQDAGADREQYF
18	TRBD1	.	TRBV7-3	TRBJ2-7	TGTGCCAGCAGCTTACACGCAGGTGACAGGGCGGTTGCCTACGAGCAGTACTTC	CASSLHAGDRAVAYEQYF
14	TRBD2	.	TRBV5-4	TRBJ2-1	TGTGCCAGCAGAGGGCGGGAGGATTACAATGAGCAGTTCTTC	CASRGREDYNEQFF
17	TRBD2	.	TRBV28	TRBJ2-1	TGTGCCAGCAGTTTACTAGCGGGGGGGATCTCGTACAATGAGCAGTTCTTC	CASSLLAGGISYNEQFF
13	TRBD2	.	TRBV5-6	TRBJ2-4	TGTGCCAGCAGCTTCATGACTAGCCACATTCAGTACTTC	CASSFMTSHIQYF
15	.	.	TRBV7-8	TRBJ1-5	TGTGCCAGCAGCTTAACCGGGGTTAGCAATCAGCCCCAGCATTTT	CASSLTGVSNQPQHF
14	.	.	TRBV3-1/TRBV3-2	TRBJ1-2	TGTGCCAGCAGCCAAGATCCCGTTGTCGGTGGCTACACCTTC	CASSQDPVVGGYTF
15	.	.	TRBV6-5	TRBJ1-1	TGTGCCAGCAGTCACGCACAGGGTATAGCCACTGAAGCTTTCTTT	CASSHAQGIATEAFF
15	.	.	TRBV4-3	TRBJ1-3	TGCGCCAGCAGCCAAGACGTGGCACAAGGAAACACCATATATTTT	CASSQDVAQGNTIYF